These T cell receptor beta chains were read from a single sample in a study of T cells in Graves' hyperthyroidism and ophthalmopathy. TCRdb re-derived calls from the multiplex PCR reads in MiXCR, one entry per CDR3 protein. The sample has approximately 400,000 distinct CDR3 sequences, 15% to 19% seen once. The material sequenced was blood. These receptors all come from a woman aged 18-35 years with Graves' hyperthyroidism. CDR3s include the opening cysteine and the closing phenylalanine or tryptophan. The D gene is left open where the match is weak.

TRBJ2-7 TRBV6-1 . CASSYRGSRSYEQYF
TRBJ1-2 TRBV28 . CASSFPVGGDYGYTF
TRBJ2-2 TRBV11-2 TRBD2 CASSPILARTGELFF
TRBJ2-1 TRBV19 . CASSVPGVEQFF
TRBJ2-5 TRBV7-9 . CASSPLQGSLETQYF
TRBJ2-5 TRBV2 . CASSVTSGQETQYF
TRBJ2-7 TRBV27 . CASSPGTQYLYEQYF
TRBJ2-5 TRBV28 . CASSLRGETQYF
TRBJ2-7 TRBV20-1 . CSASERISYEQYF
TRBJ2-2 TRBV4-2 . CASSQAQGTGELFF
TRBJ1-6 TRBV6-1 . CASSPDILDSPLHF